This entry lists 30 T cell receptor beta chains sequenced from one sample in a study of shared clonotypes between healthy human individuals. Libraries were prepared by immunoSEQ multiplex PCR; TCRdb keeps only in-frame clonotypes and omits some of them. This sample carries approximately 470,000 clones, about 72% of them seen once, and the ten largest clones take around 12%. The source material was PBMCs. The receptors shown here come from a middle-aged woman in good health. Some clones in this sample may be carry-over from other donors' samples.

This clone occurred once. The chain combines TRBV19 with TRBJ1-1; perhaps TRBD1 as D (5 bases). The CDR3 covers 13 residues. Trimming left V 6 bases short and J 5 bases short, with 13 bases between. From germline, CDR1 is LNHDA and CDR2 SQIVND (reference sequence). CDR3 nucleotides: TGTGCCAGTAGGGGGCCCGGGAGGACTGAAGCTTTCTTT. Residues: CASRGPGRTEAFF.

Only a few counts were recorded for this clone. The J gene is TRBJ2-3, the V gene TRBV29-1; D might be TRBD1 or TRBD2, each matching 5 bases. Trimming took off 6 bases at V and 2 bases at J, with 9 bases between the two ends. Germline lookup yields CDR1 SQVTM and CDR2 ANQGSEA. The length of the CDR3 is 12 residues. The CDR3 bases are TGCAGCGTCGGGACCGACACAGATACGCAGTATTTT. Encoded protein: CSVGTDTDTQYF.

In this sample, this clone turned up a few times. The rearrangement uses TRBV19 and TRBJ1-5, with 9 nucleotides matching TRBD1. The CDR3 loop spans 13 amino acids. The V gene end was trimmed by 8 bases and the J gene end by 7 bases; junction bases not matched to a gene: 6. Per the germline V gene, CDR1 is LNHDA and CDR2 is SQIVND (reference sequence). CDR3 in DNA: TGTGCCAGTGGGACAGGGTTGCGACAGCCCCAGCATTTT. Translation: CASGTGLRQPQHF.

CDR3 coding DNA: TGCGCCAGCAGCCACTTCCGGGACGGAGAAAAACTGTTTTTT. Translation: CASSHFRDGEKLFF. The chain is built from TRBV4-3 and TRBJ1-4, with D perhaps matching TRBD1 (5 bases). The V end lost 3 bases, the J end lost 8 bases, and 13 bases lay between the germline ends. The CDR3 has 14 residues. CDR1 is LGHNA and CDR2 is YSLEER in the germline V gene.

This chain links TRBV7-9 with TRBJ2-7; 8 nucleotides match TRBD2. The CDR3 has 14 amino acids. From germline, CDR1 is SEHNR and CDR2 FQNEAQ (reference sequence). The V segment lost 3 bases and the J segment 7 bases; nucleotides outside the gene matches: 8. The CDR3 loop reads CASSFGAGVEEQYF. CDR3 nucleotide sequence: TGTGCCAGCAGCTTCGGAGCGGGAGTTGAGGAGCAGTACTTC.

This clone was seen a few times. The CDR3 spells CAWTSLGWTEAFF. As DNA, the CDR3 is TGTGCCTGGACCTCCCTGGGGTGGACTGAAGCTTTCTTT. This chain links TRBV30 with TRBJ1-1; no clear D gene. The CDR3 covers 13 residues. The V gene lost 4 bases and the J gene lost 5 bases, with 14 bases spanning the gap. The germline CDR1 and CDR2 sequences are GTSNPN and SVGIG (reference sequence).

The chain combines TRBV7-3 with TRBJ2-1; 9 positions agree with TRBD1. The CDR3 is 16 amino acids. V dropped 4 bases and J dropped 7; count of bases not matched to a gene: 11. Germline-derived CDR1 and CDR2 are SGHTA and FQGTGA. CDR3 sequence reads: CASSSRVGQGWNEQFF. Here the CDR3 DNA reads TGTGCCAGCAGCTCCAGGGTCGGACAGGGGTGGAATGAGCAGTTCTTC.

V usage is TRBV19 and J usage is TRBJ2-7, with D tentatively TRBD2 (6 bases). Trimming removed 1 base from V and 3 bases from J, with 10 bases in between. The CDR3 totals 14 residues. Germline assignment: CDR1 LNHDA and CDR2 SQIVND (reference sequence). The CDR3: CASSIVSGGYEQYF. CDR3 coding DNA: TGTGCCAGTAGTATAGTATCCGGGGGCTACGAGCAGTACTTC.

The CDR3 spells CASSRTSGSRPDTQYF. CDR3 DNA: TGTGCCAGCAGCAGGACTAGCGGGAGTAGGCCAGATACGCAGTATTTT. The V gene is TRBV7-2, the J gene TRBJ2-3, with TRBD2 matching 13 bases. J was trimmed by 4 bases and V by 5 bases; bases with no gene match: 6. Per germline, CDR1 SGHTA and CDR2 FQGNSA. The CDR3 runs 16 residues. Full variable domain (rest looked up from reference TRBV7-2 and TRBJ2-3): GAGVSQSPSNKVTEKGKDVELRCDPISGHTALYWYRQSLGQGLEFLIYFQGNSAPDKSGLPSDRFSAERTGGSVSTLTIQRTQQEDSAVYLCASSRTSGSRPDTQYFGPGTRLTVL.

The V and J genes are TRBV28 and TRBJ2-7; 9 bases agree with TRBD1. J lost 1 base, V lost 6 bases, and 1 base had no gene match. The CDR3 runs 13 residues. Germline V lookup: CDR1 MDHEN, CDR2 SYDVKM. The CDR3 nucleotides read TGTGCCAGCAGGACAGGGGGATCCTACGAGCAGTACTTC. Protein: CASRTGGSYEQYF. Variable domain in full (rest from reference TRBV28 and TRBJ2-7): DVKVTQSSRYLVKRTGEKVFLECVQDMDHENMFWYRQDPGLGLRLIYFSYDVKMKEKGDIPEGYSVSREKKERFSLILESASTNQTSMYLCASRTGGSYEQYFGPGTRLTVT.

The chain employs TRBV25-1 and TRBJ2-7; 9 bases are shared with TRBD2. After removal of 5 bases from V and 5 bases from J, the junction contained 4 bases not matched to a gene. The CDR3 loop spans 13 amino acids. Per the germline V gene, CDR1 is MGHDK and CDR2 is SYGVNS. This chain's CDR3 is CASSRVAGDEQYF. The CDR3 DNA sequence: TGTGCCAGCAGTCGGGTAGCGGGAGACGAGCAGTACTTC.

The rearrangement links TRBV25-1 to TRBJ2-5, with D possibly matching TRBD1 (5 bases). Trimming cost V 0 bases and J 4 bases, with 12 bases left between them. Germline CDR1 reads MGHDK; CDR2 reads SYGVNS. The CDR3 length is 15 residues. CDR3 nucleotide sequence: TGTGCCAGCAGTGAATATGGCAGGGCTGTAGAGACCCAGTACTTC. Translation: CASSEYGRAVETQYF.

The rearrangement joins TRBV11-3 to TRBJ2-1, with 9 nucleotides matching TRBD2. This CDR3 is 16 amino acids long. The trim removed 0 bases at V and 6 bases at J, leaving 6 bases unmatched. CDR1 is SGHNT and CDR2 is YENEEA in the germline V gene. This CDR3 is CASSLEWREGLNEQFF. The CDR3 region has the DNA TGTGCCAGCAGCTTAGAATGGCGGGAGGGCCTCAATGAGCAGTTCTTC.

This clone was observed a handful of times. The CDR3, as DNA: TGTGCCTGGAGTGTATCAGGGCTGAACACTGAAGCTTTCTTT. Translating it yields CAWSVSGLNTEAFF. The rearrangement links TRBV30 to TRBJ1-1; perhaps TRBD1 as D (5 bases). The CDR3 contains 14 residues. V was clipped by 0 bases and J by 0 bases, with 8 bases between them. CDR1 and CDR2 from the germline V gene are GTSNPN and SVGIG (reference sequence).

The genes are TRBV6-1 and TRBJ1-2; TRBD1 matches at 9 bases. CDR1 and CDR2 (germline): MNHNS, SASEGT. CDR3 length: 14 amino acids. V lost 3 bases and J lost 4; bases outside the gene matches: 3. The CDR3 DNA is TGTGCCAGCAGTGAGGGACAGGGAACCTATGGCTACACCTTC. This sequence encodes CASSEGQGTYGYTF.

The chain recombines TRBV4-1 with TRBJ1-1; no firm D call. The CDR3 extends over 12 amino acids. Looked up from germline, CDR1 is MGHRA and CDR2 is YSYEKL. Trimming left V 0 bases short and J 11 bases short, with 10 bases between. The CDR3 spells CASSQEVGEAFF. In nucleotides, the CDR3 is TGCGCCAGCAGCCAAGAGGTCGGGGAGGCTTTCTTT.

The rearrangement joins TRBV30 to TRBJ2-1; D unclear. From germline, CDR1 is GTSNPN and CDR2 SVGIG (reference sequence). Trimming shortened V by 8 bases and J by 5 bases, and 16 bases separated the two germline ends. This CDR3 is 13 amino acids long. CDR3 in amino acids: CAGFTQPNNEQFF. In nucleotides, the CDR3 is TGTGCCGGATTTACTCAACCCAACAATGAGCAGTTCTTC. Supplemented by reference TRBV30 and TRBJ2-1, the full variable domain reads SQTIHQWPATLVQPVGSPLSLECTVEGTSNPNLYWYRQAAGRGLQLLFYSVGIGQISSEVPQNLSASRPQDRQFILSSKKLLLSDSGFYLCAGFTQPNNEQFFGPGTRLTVL.

About this clone: Other nucleotide sequences from this sample produce the same CDR3. The chain recombines TRBV20-1 with TRBJ2-1; D unclear. The CDR3 is 10 residues long. The ends were cut back, 4 bases at V and 5 bases at J, with 3 bases in the middle. CDR1 and CDR2 (germline): DFQATT, SNEGSKA (reference sequence). DNA for the CDR3: TGCAGTGCTACTAACAATGAGCAGTTCTTC. Its protein is CSATNNEQFF.

This rearrangement joins TRBV7-2 to TRBJ2-1; 10 bases are a match to TRBD2. V lost 1 base and J lost 0; bases outside the gene matches: 9. Per germline, CDR1 SGHTA and CDR2 FQGNSA. The CDR3 covers 19 residues. As DNA, the CDR3 is TGTGCCAGCAGCTTAGGGAGCGGGAGGGCCCCAGGCTCCTACAATGAGCAGTTCTTC. Residues: CASSLGSGRAPGSYNEQFF.

The chain uses TRBV4-2 and TRBJ1-1, with a weak D call TRBD1 (5 bases). CDR3 length: 13 amino acids. Trimming stripped 5 bases from V and 9 bases from J, with 16 bases between. Germline loops: CDR1 LGHNA, CDR2 YNFKEQ. The CDR3: CASSVGTFPKAFF. As DNA, the CDR3 is TGTGCCAGCAGCGTAGGGACTTTTCCTAAAGCTTTCTTT.

CDR3 sequence (DNA): TGCGCCAGCAGCCAAGGGCGGGCTTCGGCCGGGGAGCTGTTTTTT. This translates into CASSQGRASAGELFF. The chain couples TRBV4-3 to TRBJ2-2; TRBD2 is a possible D gene (5 bases). This CDR3 contains 15 residues. Germline CDR1 and CDR2: LGHNA and YSLEER. The V end lost 1 base, the J end lost 6 bases, and 12 bases lay between the germline ends.

The chain joins TRBV7-2 to TRBJ2-6; 7 bases line up with TRBD2. The CDR3 totals 16 residues. Germline-derived CDR1 and CDR2 are SGHTA and FQGNSA. The ends lost 3 bases at V and 1 base at J; junction bases unmatched: 3. CDR3 residues: CASSFTGGSGANVLTF. The CDR3 DNA sequence: TGTGCCAGCAGCTTTACCGGGGGGTCTGGGGCCAACGTCCTGACTTTC.

The V call is TRBV6-1, the J call TRBJ1-1; no firm D call. The CDR3 has 10 amino acids. Between the trimmed V and J ends, which lost 6 bases and 7 bases, there was a span of 6 bases. Germline assignment: CDR1 MNHNS and CDR2 SASEGT. The CDR3 loop is CASRAREAFF. DNA for the CDR3: TGTGCCAGCAGGGCTCGTGAAGCTTTCTTT.

The chain combines TRBV10-3 with TRBJ2-1, with TRBD2 matching over 10 bases. CDR3 size: 15 residues. V was pared by 6 bases and J by 2 bases, with 4 bases of the junction left unmatched. Looked up from germline, CDR1 is ENHRY and CDR2 is SYGVKD. CDR3 loop: CAISQREGTYNEQFF. The CDR3 region has the DNA TGTGCCATCAGCCAGCGGGAGGGGACCTACAATGAGCAGTTCTTC.

The chain employs TRBV4-1 and TRBJ2-7, with 10 nucleotides matching TRBD2. Germline loops: CDR1 MGHRA, CDR2 YSYEKL. The CDR3 consists of 15 residues. After removal of 3 bases from V and 3 bases from J, the junction contained 5 bases not matched to a gene. The CDR3 sequence is CASSQTGTSVYEQYF. The DNA for the CDR3 is TGCGCCAGCAGCCAGACCGGGACTAGCGTCTACGAGCAGTACTTC.

This chain uses TRBV7-6 with TRBJ2-3; D remains ambiguous. There are 14 residues in the CDR3. With 1 base removed from V and 1 base from J, the gap between germline ends came to 6 bases. Germline CDR1 is SGHVS and CDR2 is FNYEAQ. CDR3 bases: TGTGCCAGCAGCTTAGAGTTCGGCACAGATACGCAGTATTTT. Protein: CASSLEFGTDTQYF.

This rearrangement joins TRBV18 to TRBJ1-2, with D unresolved. CDR1 and CDR2 from the germline V gene are KGHSH and LQKENI. The CDR3 spans 15 residues. Trimming took 0 bases from V and 6 from J, leaving 14 bases between them. For the CDR3, the DNA is TGTGCCAGCTCACCACCCCCCCCGCTAAGGGATGGCTACACCTTC. Amino acids: CASSPPPPLRDGYTF.

The chain couples TRBV7-6 to TRBJ2-5; 9 bases line up with TRBD2. V gave up 7 bases and J gave up 5 bases; unmatched junction bases: 14. Germline V gene sequence: CDR1 SGHVS, CDR2 FNYEAQ. The CDR3 has 16 residues. In DNA form, the CDR3 reads TGTGCCAGCACCCGAGCGGGAGGTCCAGGTCGGGAGACCCAGTACTTC. Encoded protein: CASTRAGGPGRETQYF. Full variable domain (rest looked up from reference TRBV7-6 and TRBJ2-5): GAGVSQSPRYKVTKRGQDVALRCDPISGHVSLYWYRQALGQGPEFLTYFNYEAQQDKSGLPNDRFSAERPEGSISTLTIQRTEQRDSAMYRCASTRAGGPGRETQYFGPGTRLLVL.

J is TRBJ1-1 and V is TRBV28; D uncertain. Looked up from germline, CDR1 is MDHEN and CDR2 is SYDVKM. V was cut by 3 bases and J by 5 bases, with 7 bases left in between. This CDR3 contains 12 residues. The CDR3 DNA is TGTGCCAGCAGTTTCAGGAGTACTGAAGCTTTCTTT. Translation gives CASSFRSTEAFF. The whole variable domain, filled in from reference TRBV28 and TRBJ1-1, reads DVKVTQSSRYLVKRTGEKVFLECVQDMDHENMFWYRQDPGLGLRLIYFSYDVKMKEKGDIPEGYSVSREKKERFSLILESASTNQTSMYLCASSFRSTEAFFGQGTRLTVV.

This clone has just a few counts. Mismatch with germline at one junction end may stem from a read error. The chain uses TRBV6-1 and TRBJ2-1, with 9 bases lining up with TRBD2. Germline V gene data show CDR1 as MNHNS and CDR2 as SASEGT. This CDR3 has 16 amino acids. The chain's CDR3 is CASGDSGRGSYNEQFF. The CDR3 DNA sequence: TGTGCCAGCGGTGATAGCGGGAGAGGATCCTACAATGAGCAGTTCTTC.